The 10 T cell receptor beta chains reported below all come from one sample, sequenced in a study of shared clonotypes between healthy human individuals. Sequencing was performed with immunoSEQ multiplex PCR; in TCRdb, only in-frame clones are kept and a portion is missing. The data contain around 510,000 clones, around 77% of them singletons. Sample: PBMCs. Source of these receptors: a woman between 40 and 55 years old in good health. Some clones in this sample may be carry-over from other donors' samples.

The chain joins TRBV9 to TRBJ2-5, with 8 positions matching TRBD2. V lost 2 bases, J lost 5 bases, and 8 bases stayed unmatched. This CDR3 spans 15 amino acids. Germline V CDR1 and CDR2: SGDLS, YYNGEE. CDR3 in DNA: TGTGCCAGCAGCGTGGGGACTAGTACGGGGGAGACCCAGTACTTC. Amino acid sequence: CASSVGTSTGETQYF.

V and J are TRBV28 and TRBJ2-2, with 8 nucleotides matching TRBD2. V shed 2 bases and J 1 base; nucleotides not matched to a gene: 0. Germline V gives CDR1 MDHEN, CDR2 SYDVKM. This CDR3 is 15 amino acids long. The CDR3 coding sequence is TGTGCCAGCAGTTTAACTAGCGGGAACACCGGGGAGCTGTTTTTT. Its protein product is CASSLTSGNTGELFF. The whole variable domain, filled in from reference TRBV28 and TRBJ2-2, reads DVKVTQSSRYLVKRTGEKVFLECVQDMDHENMFWYRQDPGLGLRLIYFSYDVKMKEKGDIPEGYSVSREKKERFSLILESASTNQTSMYLCASSLTSGNTGELFFGEGSRLTVL.

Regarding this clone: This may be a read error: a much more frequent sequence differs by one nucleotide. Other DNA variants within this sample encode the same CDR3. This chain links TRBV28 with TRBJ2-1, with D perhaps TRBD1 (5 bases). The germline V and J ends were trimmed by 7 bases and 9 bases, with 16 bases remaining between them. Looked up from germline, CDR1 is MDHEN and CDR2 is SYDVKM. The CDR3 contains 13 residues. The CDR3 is CASTGFAVSEQFF. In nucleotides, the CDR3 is TGTGCCAGCACAGGGTTTGCAGTGAGTGAGCAGTTCTTC.

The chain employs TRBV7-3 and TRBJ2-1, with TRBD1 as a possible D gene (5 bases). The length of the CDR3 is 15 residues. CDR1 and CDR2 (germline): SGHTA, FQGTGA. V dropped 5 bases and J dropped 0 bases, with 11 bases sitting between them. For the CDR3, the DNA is TGTGCCAGCAGCCCCAGGGCCAGCTCCTACAATGAGCAGTTCTTC. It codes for CASSPRASSYNEQFF.

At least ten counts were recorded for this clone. CDR3 loop: CASLGYRDNSPLHF. The CDR3 DNA follows: TGCGCCAGCTTAGGTTACAGGGATAATTCACCCCTCCACTTT. The chain joins TRBV10-2 to TRBJ1-6; D is perhaps TRBD1 (6 bases). Germline assignment: CDR1 WSHSY and CDR2 SAAADI. CDR3 length equals 14 residues. The V gene lost 8 bases and the J gene lost 5 bases, with 13 bases spanning the gap.

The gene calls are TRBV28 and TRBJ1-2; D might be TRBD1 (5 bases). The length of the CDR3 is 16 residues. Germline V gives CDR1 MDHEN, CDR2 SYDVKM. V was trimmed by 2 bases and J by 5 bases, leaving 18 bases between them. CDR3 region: CASSLAGQGGKYGYTF. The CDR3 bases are TGTGCCAGCAGTTTAGCAGGGCAGGGAGGGAAATATGGCTACACCTTC.

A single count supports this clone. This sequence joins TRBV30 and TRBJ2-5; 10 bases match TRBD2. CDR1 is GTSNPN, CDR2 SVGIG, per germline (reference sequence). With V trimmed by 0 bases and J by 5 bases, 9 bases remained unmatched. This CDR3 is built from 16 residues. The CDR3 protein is CAWSVGSGRAPETQYF. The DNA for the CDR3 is TGTGCCTGGAGTGTAGGGAGCGGGAGGGCCCCGGAGACCCAGTACTTC.

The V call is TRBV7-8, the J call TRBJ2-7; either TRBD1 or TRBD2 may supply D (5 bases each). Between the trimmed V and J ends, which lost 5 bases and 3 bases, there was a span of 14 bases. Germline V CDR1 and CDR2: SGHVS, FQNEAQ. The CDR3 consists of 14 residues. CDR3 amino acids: CASSPRQRSYEQYF. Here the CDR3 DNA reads TGTGCCAGCAGCCCGCGACAGCGGAGCTACGAGCAGTACTTC.

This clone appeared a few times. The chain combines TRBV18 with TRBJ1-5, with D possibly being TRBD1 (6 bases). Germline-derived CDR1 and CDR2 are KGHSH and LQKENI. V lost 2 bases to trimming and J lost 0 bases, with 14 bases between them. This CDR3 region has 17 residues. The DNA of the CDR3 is TGTGCCAGCTCACCATACAGGGTAACCGATAGCAATCAGCCCCAGCATTTT. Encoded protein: CASSPYRVTDSNQPQHF. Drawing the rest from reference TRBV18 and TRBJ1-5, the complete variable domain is NAGVMQNPRHLVRRRGQEARLRCSPMKGHSHVYWYRQLPEEGLKFMVYLQKENIIDESGMPKERFSAEFPKEGPSILRIQQVVRGDSAAYFCASSPYRVTDSNQPQHFGDGTRLSIL.

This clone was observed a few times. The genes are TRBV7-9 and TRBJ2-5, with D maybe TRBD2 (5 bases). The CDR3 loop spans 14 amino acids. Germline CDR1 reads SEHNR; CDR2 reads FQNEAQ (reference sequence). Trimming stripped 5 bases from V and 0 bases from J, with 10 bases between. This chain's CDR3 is CASSRLANQETQYF. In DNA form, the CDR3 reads TGTGCCAGCAGCCGTCTAGCTAACCAAGAGACCCAGTACTTC.